A single sample is the source of the 14 T cell receptor beta chains below, sequenced in a study of cytomegalovirus exposure and HLA in healthy donors. Primers included in the PCR were 60 Vbeta and 13 Jbeta primers. Profiled with immunoSEQ multiplex PCR; TCRdb holds only in-frame clones, not every one. Of over 150,000 clones listed, approximately 80% are singletons. The sequencing sample was made of PBMCs. These receptors originate from a man aged 18 to 30 in good health and CMV-seropositive.

This CDR3 is CASSMGARLLQSYGYTF. Here the CDR3 DNA reads TGTGCCAGTAGTATGGGGGCCCGACTTTTGCAAAGCTATGGCTACACCTTC. This chain uses TRBV19 with TRBJ1-2, with a weak D call TRBD1 (6 bases). The CDR3 has 17 residues. Germline V lookup: CDR1 LNHDA, CDR2 SQIVND (reference sequence). Trimming shortened V by 3 bases and J by 4 bases, and 21 bases separated the two germline ends.

The chain combines TRBV19 with TRBJ1-6, with D possibly matching TRBD1 (5 bases). Looked up from germline, CDR1 is LNHDA and CDR2 is SQIVND (reference sequence). The CDR3 is 15 amino acids. Trimming removed 6 bases at V and 6 bases at J, with 15 bases between. The CDR3 DNA reads as TGTGCCAGTAGCCCAAATGGGGGGGTTAATTCACCCCTCCACTTT. Its protein is CASSPNGGVNSPLHF. The complete variable domain, with remaining parts taken from reference TRBV19 and TRBJ1-6, reads DGGITQSPKYLFRKEGQNVTLSCEQNLNHDAMYWYRQDPGQGLRLIYYSQIVNDFQKGDIAEGYSVSREKKESFPLTVTSAQKNPTAFYLCASSPNGGVNSPLHFGNGTRLTVT.

The chain recombines TRBV29-1 with TRBJ2-5; the D gene is possibly TRBD2 (5 bases). Near its end, the DNA agrees better with TRBJ2-7, so the J call may be wrong. Germline V lookup: CDR1 SQVTM, CDR2 ANQGSEA. The CDR3 consists of 11 residues. The CDR3 nucleotides read TGCAGCGTTGGAGGGCAGCACGAGCAGTACTTC. Translating gives CSVGGQHEQYF.

The CDR3 region is CASSQEPGLIDSPLHF. As DNA, the CDR3 is TGCGCCAGCAGCCAAGAACCGGGGTTGATAGATTCACCCCTCCACTTT. The chain joins TRBV4-3 to TRBJ1-6, with unresolved D. This CDR3 is 16 amino acids long. The V gene's germline CDR1 is LGHNA and CDR2 YSLEER. Trimming took off 0 bases at V and 8 bases at J, with 14 bases between the two ends.

The DNA for the CDR3 is TGTGCCAGTAGGATACGGGGGTACAATGAGCAGTTCTTC. Translating it yields CASRIRGYNEQFF. The chain combines TRBV19 with TRBJ2-1, with D possibly being TRBD2 (6 bases). The V end was cut by 6 bases, the J end by 4 bases, with 10 bases between. From germline, CDR1 is LNHDA and CDR2 SQIVND (reference sequence). CDR3 size: 13 residues.

The chain employs TRBV7-2 and TRBJ1-1, with D tentatively TRBD1 (6 bases). V was trimmed by 5 bases and J by 3 bases, leaving 10 bases between them. Per the germline V gene, CDR1 is SGHTA and CDR2 is FQGNSA. The CDR3 length is 13 residues. CDR3 nucleotide sequence: TGTGCCAGCAGCCCACGGACAGACACTGAAGCTTTCTTT. Translating gives CASSPRTDTEAFF.

V and J are TRBV4-1 and TRBJ2-3, with D perhaps matching TRBD1 (5 bases). The germline V gene encodes CDR1 MGHRA and CDR2 YSYEKL. CDR3 length: 13 amino acids. Trimming cost V 2 bases and J 4 bases, with 7 bases left between them. The chain's CDR3 is CASSQTGPDTQYF. In DNA, the CDR3 is TGCGCCAGCAGCCAAACAGGTCCAGATACGCAGTATTTT.

The genes are TRBV5-4 and TRBJ1-1; D may be TRBD1 (6 bases). There are 15 residues in the CDR3. Per germline, CDR1 SGHNT and CDR2 YYREEE (reference sequence). Trimming removed 0 bases from V and 9 bases from J, with 18 bases in between. The CDR3 spells CASSLVGGLMTKAFF. As DNA, the CDR3 is TGTGCCAGCAGCTTGGTGGGGGGGCTAATGACGAAAGCTTTCTTT.

The chain carries TRBV9 and TRBJ2-3; no clear D gene. The length of the CDR3 is 15 residues. Between the trimmed V and J ends, which lost 0 bases and 2 bases, there was a span of 10 bases. From germline, CDR1 is SGDLS and CDR2 YYNGEE. The CDR3 sequence: CASSVETYDTDTQYF. DNA for the CDR3: TGTGCCAGCAGCGTAGAAACTTATGACACAGATACGCAGTATTTT.

This chain uses TRBV4-1 with TRBJ1-2; tentatively, D is TRBD1 (5 bases). V was trimmed by 2 bases and J by 8 bases, leaving 21 bases between them. The V gene's germline CDR1 is MGHRA and CDR2 YSYEKL. CDR3 length: 16 residues. CDR3 in amino acids: CASSQNSGGAARGYTF. CDR3 nucleotide sequence: TGCGCCAGCAGCCAAAACTCTGGAGGGGCTGCGAGGGGCTACACCTTC.

This rearrangement joins TRBV4-1 to TRBJ2-3; TRBD1 is a possible D gene (5 bases). The CDR3 covers 15 residues. Germline-derived CDR1 and CDR2 are MGHRA and YSYEKL. The V gene lost 2 bases and the J gene lost 0 bases, with 9 bases spanning the gap. The CDR3: CASSQIDSSTDTQYF. DNA of the CDR3: TGCGCCAGCAGCCAAATAGACAGCAGCACAGATACGCAGTATTTT.

In its sample, this clone was seen once. V usage is TRBV11-1 and J usage is TRBJ1-1; D is undetermined. CDR1 is SGHAT and CDR2 is FQDESV in the germline V gene (reference sequence). This CDR3 region has 13 residues. Trimming removed 2 bases at V and 1 base at J, with 5 bases between. The chain's CDR3 is CASSLQENTEAFF. The DNA of the CDR3 is TGTGCCAGCAGCTTACAGGAGAACACTGAAGCTTTCTTT. Combining the CDR3 with reference TRBV11-1 and TRBJ1-1 gives the whole variable domain EAEVAQSPRYKITEKSQAVAFWCDPISGHATLYWYRQILGQGPELLVQFQDESVVDDSQLPKDRFSAERLKGVDSTLKIQPAELGDSAMYLCASSLQENTEAFFGQGTRLTVV.

This sequence joins TRBV5-4 and TRBJ1-2; 7 positions match TRBD1. CDR3 length: 18 amino acids. J lost 6 bases, V lost 4 bases, and 21 bases had no gene match. Germline V gene lookup returns CDR1 SGHNT and CDR2 YYREEE (reference sequence). For the CDR3, the DNA is TGTGCCAGCAGCCGGCGACCGACGAACAGGGGTAGAGGGGATGGCTACACCTTC. Translating gives CASSRRPTNRGRGDGYTF.

This rearrangement joins TRBV15 to TRBJ2-7; TRBD2 matches at 8 bases. V trimming: 0 bases; J trimming: 6 bases; junction bases outside the gene matches: 7. The CDR3 extends over 15 amino acids. Germline-derived CDR1 and CDR2 are LNHNV and YYDKDF (reference sequence). This CDR3 reads CATSREGAGEGEQYF. The CDR3 bases are TGTGCCACCAGCAGAGAAGGAGCGGGAGAAGGCGAGCAGTACTTC.